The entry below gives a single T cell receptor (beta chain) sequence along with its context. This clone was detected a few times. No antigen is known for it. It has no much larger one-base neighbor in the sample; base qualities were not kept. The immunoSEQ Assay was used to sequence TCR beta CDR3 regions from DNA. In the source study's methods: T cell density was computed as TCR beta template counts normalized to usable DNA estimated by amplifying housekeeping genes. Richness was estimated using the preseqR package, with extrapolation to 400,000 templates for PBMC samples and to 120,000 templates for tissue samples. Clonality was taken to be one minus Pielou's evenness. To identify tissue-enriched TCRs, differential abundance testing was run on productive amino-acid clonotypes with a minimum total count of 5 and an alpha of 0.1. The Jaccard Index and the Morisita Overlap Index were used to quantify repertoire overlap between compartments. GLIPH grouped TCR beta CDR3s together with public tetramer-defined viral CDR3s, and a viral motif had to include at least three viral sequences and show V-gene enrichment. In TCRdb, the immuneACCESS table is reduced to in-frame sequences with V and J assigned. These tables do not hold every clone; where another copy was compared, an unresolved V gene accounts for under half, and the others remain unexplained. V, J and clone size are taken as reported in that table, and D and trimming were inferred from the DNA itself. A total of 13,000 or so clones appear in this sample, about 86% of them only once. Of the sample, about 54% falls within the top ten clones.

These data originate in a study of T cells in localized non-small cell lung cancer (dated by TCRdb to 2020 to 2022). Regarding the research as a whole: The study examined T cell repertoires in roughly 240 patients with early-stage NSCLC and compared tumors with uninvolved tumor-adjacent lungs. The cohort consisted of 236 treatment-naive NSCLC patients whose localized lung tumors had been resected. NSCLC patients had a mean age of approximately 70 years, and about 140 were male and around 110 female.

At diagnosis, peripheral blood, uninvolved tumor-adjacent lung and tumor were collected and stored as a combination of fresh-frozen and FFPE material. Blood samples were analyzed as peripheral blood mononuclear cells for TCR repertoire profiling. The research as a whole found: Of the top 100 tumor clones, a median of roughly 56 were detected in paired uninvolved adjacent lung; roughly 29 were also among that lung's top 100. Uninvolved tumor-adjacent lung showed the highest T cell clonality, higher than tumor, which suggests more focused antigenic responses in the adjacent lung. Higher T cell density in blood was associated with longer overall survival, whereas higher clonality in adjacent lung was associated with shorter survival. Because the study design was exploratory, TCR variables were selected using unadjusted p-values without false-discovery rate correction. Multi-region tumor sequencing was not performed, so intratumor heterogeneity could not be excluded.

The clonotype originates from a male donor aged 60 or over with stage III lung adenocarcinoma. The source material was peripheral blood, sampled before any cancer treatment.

The CDR3 reads as follows: CASSVYNEQFF. The DNA sequence is as follows: TGTGCCAGCAGTGTCTACAATGAGCAGTTCTTC. The chain is made from TRBV28 and TRBJ2-1; the D gene lacks a confident call. Based on the germline V gene, the CDR1 and CDR2 sequences are MDHEN and SYDVKM. At the junction V is shortened by 5 bases and J by 3 bases, with 2 bases in between. Its CDR3 holds 11 amino acids, cysteine through phenylalanine. Here the CDR3 DNA is all that survives: 33 bases in frame from base 1.